This T cell receptor beta chain was identified during a study of T-cell memory formation after mild COVID-19. This clonotype was seen only a few times. Each CDR3 protein is one row after TCRdb ran MiXCR on the 5' RACE reads. The table records hundreds of thousands of distinct CDR3 sequences, 20% of them present only once. The TCR sequence derives from an adult woman who had mild COVID-19 (a few samples of this study predate the infection). Cell type and time point are not known. The sample consisted of PBMCs or a T cell subset sorted from them (not recorded which).

The CDR3 DNA reads as TGTGCCAGCAGTAACCGGGACAGAGCCTATGGCTACACCTTC. This encodes CASSNRDRAYGYTF. V usage is TRBV6-1 and J usage is TRBJ1-2; the match to TRBD1 covers 7 bases. Germline V gene lookup returns CDR1 MNHNS and CDR2 SASEGT. V was pared by 5 bases and J by 4 bases, with 7 bases of the junction left unmatched. The length of the CDR3 is 14 residues.